Presented here are 2 T cell receptor beta chains from one specimen sequenced in a study of OX40 agonist ivuxolimab in advanced cancers. Sequencing was performed with immunoSEQ multiplex PCR; in TCRdb, only in-frame clones are kept and a portion is missing. The data contain roughly 61,000 clones, 87% of them singletons. Material: CD4+ or CD8+ T cells sorted from blood, obtained in a trial of the OX40 agonist ivuxolimab. These receptors all come from an adult with an advanced solid tumor such as melanoma, head and neck, liver or kidney cancer.

This clone is a singleton in its sample. The chain recombines TRBV6-5 with TRBJ2-3; 8 nucleotides line up with TRBD2. The trim removed 6 bases at V and 1 base at J, leaving 6 bases unmatched. Germline loops: CDR1 MNHEY, CDR2 SVGAGI. The CDR3 covers 15 residues. The CDR3 protein is CASSPGGGRTDTQYF. The CDR3 nucleotides are TGTGCCAGCAGCCCGGGCGGGGGGCGCACAGATACGCAGTATTTT.

In this sample, this clone turned up a few times. This rearrangement joins TRBV5-4 to TRBJ1-1, with unresolved D. V was trimmed by 4 bases and J by 1 base, leaving 8 bases between them. There are 13 residues in the CDR3. Germline lookup yields CDR1 SGHNT and CDR2 YYREEE (reference sequence). Here the CDR3 reads CASSPVPNTEAFF. In nucleotides, the CDR3 is TGTGCCAGCAGCCCCGTCCCGAACACTGAAGCTTTCTTT. Full variable domain (outside the CDR3, taken from reference TRBV5-4 and TRBJ1-1): ETGVTQSPTHLIKTRGQQVTLRCSSQSGHNTVSWYQQALGQGPQFIFQYYREEENGRGNFPPRFSGLQFPNYSSELNVNALELDDSALYLCASSPVPNTEAFFGQGTRLTVV.